Sequencing of this T cell receptor beta chain was carried out in a study of early T cells in non-severe SARS-CoV-2 infection. As for the study in general: The chains were unpaired, and the sequenced material was bulk RNA from unsorted whole blood.

At least ten counts were recorded for this clonotype. One end of the junction fails to match germline, which may point to a read error. The CDR3 has 16 residues. Germline V gene sequence: CDR1 MGHDK, CDR2 SYGVNS. Unique molecular identifiers were added to individual cDNA molecules. TCRdb fed the 5' RACE reads into MiXCR, producing one record per CDR3 protein. This table holds fewer than 30,000 distinct CDR3 sequences, 5.3% found once. This sequence joins TRBV25-1 and TRBJ2-2, with 10 bases fitting TRBD1. The clonotype was recovered from an adult who was a healthcare worker with PCR-confirmed SARS-CoV-2 infection or an uninfected control (not recorded which). The source material was whole blood. CDR3 sequence reads: CASSESGDRGTGELFF. The CDR3 DNA follows: TGTGCCAGCAGTGAAAGCGGGGACAGGGGCACCGGGGAGCTGTTCTTT.